One sample yielded the 29 T cell receptor beta chains listed below, sequenced in a study of T-cell memory formation after mild COVID-19. TCRdb re-called the 5' RACE reads with MiXCR, one entry per CDR3 protein. The sample lists 140,000 or so distinct CDR3 sequences, roughly 6.3% occurring once. Material for sequencing was PBMCs or a T cell subset sorted from them (not recorded which). Receptors originate from an adult woman who had mild COVID-19 (a few samples of this study predate the infection). Cell type and time point are not known.

This clonotype was detected many times. The chain recombines TRBV5-5 with TRBJ1-1; a weak D match, TRBD1 (5 bases). The V and J ends lost 0 bases and 5 bases respectively, with 14 bases between them. The germline V gene has CDR1 SGHKS and CDR2 YYEKEE (reference sequence). There are 15 residues in the CDR3. The CDR3 loop is CASSLVEGRRTEAFF. The CDR3 DNA reads as TGTGCCAGCAGCTTGGTCGAGGGGCGCCGGACTGAAGCTTTCTTT.

This chain joins TRBV12-3 or TRBV12-4 and TRBJ2-7, with TRBD2 matching over 13 bases. The CDR3 extends over 16 amino acids. With 3 bases clipped from V and 4 bases from J, the junction kept 6 bases outside the gene matches. The CDR3, as DNA: TGTGCCAGCAGTTTGGGACTAGCGGGAATTTCGTACGAGCAGTACTTC. The encoded protein is CASSLGLAGISYEQYF.

This clonotype was detected many times. The chain carries TRBV7-6 and TRBJ2-1; 8 nucleotides match TRBD2. This CDR3 is built from 16 residues. Per the germline V gene, CDR1 is SGHVS and CDR2 is FNYEAQ. Trimming removed 5 bases from V and 6 bases from J; junction bases left unmatched: 12. CDR3 in DNA: TGTGCCAGCAGCGTAAGAAGCGGGAGACGGAGCAATGAGCAGTTCTTC. Amino acids: CASSVRSGRRSNEQFF.

This clonotype was counted a few times. The V and J genes are TRBV14 and TRBJ1-5; 8 bases fit TRBD1. Germline V gene sequence: CDR1 SGHDN, CDR2 FVKESK. CDR3 length equals 14 residues. J lost 3 bases, V lost 4 bases, and 2 bases had no gene match. The CDR3 is CASSPTGVNQPQHF. CDR3 sequence (DNA): TGTGCCAGCAGCCCGACAGGGGTCAATCAGCCCCAGCATTTT.

This clonotype was detected ten times or more. CDR3 sequence: CASNAGGLEDNEQFF. In DNA form, the CDR3 reads TGCGCCAGCAATGCTGGCGGACTAGAAGACAATGAGCAGTTCTTC. V and J are TRBV5-1 and TRBJ2-1; 7 positions agree with TRBD2. Germline CDR1 is SGHRS and CDR2 is YFSETQ. The CDR3 is made up of 15 amino acids. Trimming took 6 bases from V and 5 from J; bases not matched to a gene: 11. Full variable domain (missing parts from reference TRBV5-1 and TRBJ2-1): KAGVTQTPRYLIKTRGQQVTLSCSPISGHRSVSWYQQTPGQGLQFLFEYFSETQRNKGNFPGRFSGRQFSNSRSEMNVSTLELGDSALYLCASNAGGLEDNEQFFGPGTRLTVL.

At least ten counts were recorded for this clonotype. The genes are TRBV12-3 or TRBV12-4 and TRBJ2-2; perhaps D is TRBD1 or TRBD2 (5 bases each). Trimming removed 6 bases at V and 1 base at J, with 15 bases between. The CDR3 has 16 residues. CDR3 bases: TGTGCCAGCAGCCGGGACCGGCGCGGGAACACCGGGGAGCTGTTTTTT. Its translation: CASSRDRRGNTGELFF.

The rearrangement uses TRBV15 and TRBJ2-5; D is possibly TRBD1 or TRBD2 (5 bases each). This CDR3 has 17 residues. Germline V gene sequence: CDR1 LNHNV, CDR2 YYDKDF (reference sequence). V lost 1 base to trimming and J lost 2 bases, with 17 bases between them. CDR3 in DNA: TGTGCCACCAGCAGAGTCCTCGGGACGTTGGCTCAAGAGACCCAGTACTTC. As protein: CATSRVLGTLAQETQYF.

This rearrangement joins TRBV19 to TRBJ1-1; D remains unclear. V lost 4 bases and J lost 4, with 10 bases in between. This CDR3 has 13 amino acids. Germline loops: CDR1 LNHDA, CDR2 SQIVND (reference sequence). This CDR3 reads CASSSWGTTEAFF. The CDR3 DNA follows: TGTGCCAGTAGTAGTTGGGGTACCACTGAAGCTTTCTTT. The whole variable domain, remainder taken from reference TRBV19 and TRBJ1-1, is DGGITQSPKYLFRKEGQNVTLSCEQNLNHDAMYWYRQDPGQGLRLIYYSQIVNDFQKGDIAEGYSVSREKKESFPLTVTSAQKNPTAFYLCASSSWGTTEAFFGQGTRLTVV.

This clonotype was observed at least ten times. This chain uses TRBV10-3 with TRBJ2-1; no reliable D call. The CDR3 extends over 11 amino acids. Germline V lookup: CDR1 ENHRY, CDR2 SYGVKD. Trimming stripped 3 bases from V and 10 bases from J, with 7 bases between. CDR3 protein: CAISEGPEQFF. CDR3 nucleotides: TGTGCCATCAGTGAAGGACCGGAGCAGTTCTTC.

At least ten counts were recorded for this clonotype. The chain uses TRBV4-3 and TRBJ2-6; 9 bases are shared with TRBD2. The CDR3 is 16 residues long. Germline V lookup: CDR1 LGHNA, CDR2 YSLEER. Germline trimming cut 6 bases from V and 4 bases from J; bases unmatched to any gene: 7. CDR3 in DNA: TGCGCCAGCAGTCAGCAGCGGGGGGCCGGGGCCAACGTCCTGACTTTC. This gives the protein CASSQQRGAGANVLTF.

This clonotype was seen more than once but under ten times. The genes are TRBV3-1 and TRBJ2-1, with D possibly being TRBD1 or TRBD2 (5 bases each). There are 12 residues in the CDR3. Germline V gene data show CDR1 as LGHDT and CDR2 as YNNKEL (reference sequence). Trimming shortened V by 4 bases and J by 15 bases, and 16 bases separated the two germline ends. As DNA, the CDR3 is TGTGCCAGCAGCCGCGGAGAGGGGAGTCTGTTCTTC. Its translation is CASSRGEGSLFF.

The rearrangement uses TRBV5-1 and TRBJ1-4; a weak D match, TRBD1 (5 bases). CDR3 size: 14 residues. Germline CDR1 is SGHRS and CDR2 is YFSETQ. Trimming took 3 bases from V and 7 from J, leaving 13 bases between them. The CDR3 region has the DNA TGCGCCAGCAGCTCGGGACGAAATGGTGAAAAACTGTTTTTT. It translates to CASSSGRNGEKLFF.

This clonotype occurred a few times. The V call is TRBV5-1, the J call TRBJ2-1; no clear D. Germline CDR1 reads SGHRS; CDR2 reads YFSETQ. V dropped 4 bases and J dropped 1 base, with 12 bases sitting between them. The CDR3 has 15 residues. The CDR3 spells CASSPTLSSYNEQFF. The CDR3 region has the DNA TGCGCCAGCAGCCCTACTCTGAGTTCCTACAATGAGCAGTTCTTC.

The sample holds a few counts of this clonotype. The J gene is TRBJ1-6, the V gene TRBV24-1; D is possibly TRBD1 (6 bases). V lost 4 bases and J 1 base, leaving 7 bases between the germline ends. Germline CDR1 and CDR2: KGHDR and SFDVKD. There are 15 residues in the CDR3. CDR3 DNA: TGTGCCACCAGTGAAGGGGGTTCCTATAATTCACCCCTCCACTTT. This translates into CATSEGGSYNSPLHF.

The chain is built from TRBV24-1 and TRBJ2-7; D ambiguous. The V end lost 1 base, the J end lost 9 bases, and 15 bases lay between the germline ends. Germline CDR1 is KGHDR and CDR2 is SFDVKD. This CDR3 comprises 14 residues. The CDR3 loop reads CATSDFRSGSVQYF. CDR3 nucleotides: TGTGCCACCAGTGATTTCCGTTCCGGATCGGTGCAGTACTTC.

This clonotype was observed at least ten times. The chain is built from TRBV4-3 and TRBJ2-7; D is unclear. Germline V gives CDR1 LGHNA, CDR2 YSLEER. The V gene lost 0 bases and the J gene lost 2 bases, with 17 bases spanning the gap. The CDR3 has 17 amino acids. The DNA of the CDR3 is TGCGCCAGCAGCCAAGAAGGTGGGCGGACCATTGCCTACGAGCAGTACTTC. It translates to CASSQEGGRTIAYEQYF.

This clonotype appeared a few times. This sequence joins TRBV7-2 and TRBJ2-7; D is unresolved. The CDR3 consists of 13 residues. V was shortened by 1 base and J by 4 bases, with 8 bases between the two germline ends. The germline V gene has CDR1 SGHTA and CDR2 FQGNSA. Here the CDR3 DNA reads TGTGCCAGCAGCTTAGGATTGCAGTACGAGCAGTACTTC. Its translation: CASSLGLQYEQYF.

This clonotype was detected a few times. The chain carries TRBV7-9 and TRBJ2-3, with TRBD2 identical over 12 bases. The germline V gene has CDR1 SEHNR and CDR2 FQNEAQ (reference sequence). Trimming at V came to 5 bases and at J to 4 bases, leaving 7 bases not matched to a gene. The CDR3 extends over 16 amino acids. The CDR3 loop reads CASSPRLAGVPDTQYF. Written as DNA, the CDR3 is TGTGCCAGCAGCCCACGACTAGCGGGAGTGCCAGATACGCAGTATTTT. Full variable domain (outside the CDR3, taken from reference TRBV7-9 and TRBJ2-3): DTGVSQNPRHKITKRGQNVTFRCDPISEHNRLYWYRQTLGQGPEFLTYFQNEAQLEKSRLLSDRFSAERPKGSFSTLEIQRTEQGDSAMYLCASSPRLAGVPDTQYFGPGTRLTVL.

Many counts were recorded for this clonotype. The gene calls are TRBV10-3 and TRBJ1-2; 7 nucleotides line up with TRBD1. This CDR3 is 15 amino acids long. Germline V lookup: CDR1 ENHRY, CDR2 SYGVKD. V lost 3 bases, J lost 4 bases, and 8 bases stayed unmatched. The chain's CDR3 is CAISDPGTEIYGYTF. The CDR3 nucleotides are TGTGCCATCAGTGACCCGGGGACAGAAATCTATGGCTACACCTTC.

This clonotype was counted ten times or more. The rearrangement links TRBV9 to TRBJ2-1; TRBD2 aligns across 8 bases. The CDR3 has 15 amino acids. After removal of 5 bases from V and 8 bases from J, the junction contained 12 bases not matched to a gene. Per germline, CDR1 SGDLS and CDR2 YYNGEE. The CDR3 loop reads CASRPPGLDRDEQFF. The CDR3 DNA follows: TGTGCCAGCAGACCACCGGGACTAGATCGAGATGAGCAGTTCTTC.

The chain joins TRBV7-2 to TRBJ2-1; D is possibly TRBD2 (6 bases). This CDR3 is 14 amino acids long. Germline V lookup: CDR1 SGHTA, CDR2 FQGNSA. The V gene lost 5 bases and the J gene lost 5 bases, with 13 bases spanning the gap. The CDR3 DNA is TGTGCCAGCAGCGTGGACTACTCGGACAATGAGCAGTTCTTC. This translates into CASSVDYSDNEQFF.

This chain joins TRBV20-1 and TRBJ2-7, with 7 positions matching TRBD1. This CDR3 region has 13 residues. Germline CDR1 reads DFQATT; CDR2 reads SNEGSKA (reference sequence). V shed 5 bases and J 2 bases; nucleotides not matched to a gene: 6. CDR3 protein: CSAGGQSAYEQYF. The CDR3 bases are TGCAGTGCTGGGGGACAGTCGGCCTACGAGCAGTACTTC.

This clonotype showed up just a few times. This chain joins TRBV7-3 and TRBJ2-1; 11 bases are a match to TRBD2. The trim removed 3 bases at V and 9 bases at J, leaving 10 bases unmatched. In germline, CDR1 is SGHTA, CDR2 FQGTGA. The CDR3 is 16 amino acids. CDR3 in amino acids: CASSLASGGRGIEQFF. CDR3 bases: TGTGCCAGCAGCTTGGCTAGCGGGGGGCGGGGCATTGAGCAGTTCTTC.

This clonotype was picked up many times. V gene TRBV20-1 combines with J gene TRBJ2-6; the D gene is possibly TRBD1 (6 bases). With 5 bases removed from V and 5 bases from J, the gap between germline ends came to 13 bases. Germline CDR1 and CDR2: DFQATT and SNEGSKA (reference sequence). This CDR3 is built from 14 residues. The CDR3 DNA is TGCAGTGCTTCCGACAGGATGAGGGCCAACGTCCTGACTTTC. Protein: CSASDRMRANVLTF.

The chain employs TRBV7-9 and TRBJ2-5, with D hard to call. Trimming took off 0 bases at V and 5 bases at J, with 10 bases between the two ends. The CDR3 length is 14 residues. Germline V lookup: CDR1 SEHNR, CDR2 FQNEAQ (reference sequence). As DNA, the CDR3 is TGTGCCAGCAGCTTAGCATCCGGTGTTGAGACCCAGTACTTC. This codes for CASSLASGVETQYF.

This clonotype appeared many times. Relative to the germline gene, one junction end is altered; a read error may explain this. As DNA, the CDR3 is TGTGCTAGCAGCTTAACTAGGCAGGAGACCCAGTACTTC. The encoded protein is CASSLTRQETQYF. This sequence joins TRBV7-7 and TRBJ2-5; D perhaps matches TRBD2 (5 bases). This CDR3 has 13 residues. Germline values: CDR1 SSHAT, CDR2 FNYEAQ (reference sequence).

This clonotype appeared many times. The J gene is TRBJ2-2, the V gene TRBV5-1, with D possibly being TRBD1 or TRBD2 (5 bases each). CDR3 length: 15 amino acids. V shed 0 bases and J shed 0 bases, with 6 bases lying between them. The germline gives CDR1 SGHRS, CDR2 YFSETQ. CDR3 nucleotides: TGCGCCAGCAGCTTGGGGGACCCGAACACCGGGGAGCTGTTTTTT. This codes for CASSLGDPNTGELFF.

In this sample, this clonotype turned up a few times. The germline gene is not matched at one end of the junction; a read error may be the cause. The chain joins TRBV19 to TRBJ1-1, with D uncertain. The CDR3 contains 14 residues. Germline values: CDR1 LNHDA, CDR2 SQIVND (reference sequence). CDR3 in amino acids: CASSDPGRNPEAFF. CDR3 coding DNA: TGTGCCAGTAGTGATCCCGGACGGAACCCTGAAGCTTTCTTT.

This clonotype showed up many times. This chain connects TRBV12-3 or TRBV12-4 to TRBJ2-6; 9 positions match TRBD1. This CDR3 comprises 17 residues. J was trimmed by 4 bases and V by 5 bases; bases with no gene match: 9. DNA for the CDR3: TGTGCCAGCAGTCTCCGGGACAGGGTGGCCGGGGCCAACGTCCTGACTTTC. Translation gives CASSLRDRVAGANVLTF.